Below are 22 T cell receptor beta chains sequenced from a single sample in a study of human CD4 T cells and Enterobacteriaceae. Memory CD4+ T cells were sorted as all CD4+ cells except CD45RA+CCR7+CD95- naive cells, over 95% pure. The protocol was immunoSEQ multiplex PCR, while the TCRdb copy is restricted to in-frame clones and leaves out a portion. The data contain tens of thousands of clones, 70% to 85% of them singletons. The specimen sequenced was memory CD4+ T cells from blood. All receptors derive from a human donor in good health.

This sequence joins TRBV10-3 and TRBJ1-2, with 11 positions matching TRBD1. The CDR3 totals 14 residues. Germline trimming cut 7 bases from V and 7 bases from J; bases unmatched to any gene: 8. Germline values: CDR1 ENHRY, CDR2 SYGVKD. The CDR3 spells CAITPGQGALGYTF. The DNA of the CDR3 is TGTGCCATCACGCCTGGACAGGGGGCGCTTGGCTACACCTTC.

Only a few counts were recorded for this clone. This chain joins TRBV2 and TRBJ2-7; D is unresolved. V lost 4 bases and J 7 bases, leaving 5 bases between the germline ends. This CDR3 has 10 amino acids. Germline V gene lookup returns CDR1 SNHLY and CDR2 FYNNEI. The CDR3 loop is CASSVVEQYF. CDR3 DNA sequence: TGTGCCAGCAGTGTAGTTGAGCAGTACTTC. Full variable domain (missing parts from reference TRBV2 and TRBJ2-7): EPEVTQTPSHQVTQMGQEVILRCVPISNHLYFYWYRQILGQKVEFLVSFYNNEISEKSEIFDDQFSVERPDGSNFTLKIRSTKLEDSAMYFCASSVVEQYFGPGTRLTVT.

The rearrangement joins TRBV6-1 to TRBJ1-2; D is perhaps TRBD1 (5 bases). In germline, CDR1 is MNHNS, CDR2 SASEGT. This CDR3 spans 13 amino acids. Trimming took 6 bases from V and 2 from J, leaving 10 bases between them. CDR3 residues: CASSATVNYGYTF. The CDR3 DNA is TGTGCCAGCAGCGCGACAGTAAACTATGGCTACACCTTC.

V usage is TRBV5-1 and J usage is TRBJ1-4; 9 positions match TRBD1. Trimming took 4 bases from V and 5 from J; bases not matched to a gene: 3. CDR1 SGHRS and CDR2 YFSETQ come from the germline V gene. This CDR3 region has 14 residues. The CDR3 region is CASSTGTGNEKLFF. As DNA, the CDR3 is TGCGCCAGCAGCACCGGGACAGGGAATGAAAAACTGTTTTTT.

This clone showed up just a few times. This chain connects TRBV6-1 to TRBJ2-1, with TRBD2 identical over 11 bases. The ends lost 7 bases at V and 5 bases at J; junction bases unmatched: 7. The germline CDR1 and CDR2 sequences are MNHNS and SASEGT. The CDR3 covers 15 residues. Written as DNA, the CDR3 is TGTGCCAGCAAATCCGGGACTAGCGGTCACAATGAGCAGTTCTTC. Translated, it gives CASKSGTSGHNEQFF.

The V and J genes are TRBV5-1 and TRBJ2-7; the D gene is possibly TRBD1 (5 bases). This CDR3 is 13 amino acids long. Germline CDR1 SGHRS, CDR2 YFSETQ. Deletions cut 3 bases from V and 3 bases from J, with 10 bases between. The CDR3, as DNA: TGCGCCAGCAGCTACCCCCAGGGCTACGAGCAGTACTTC. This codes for CASSYPQGYEQYF. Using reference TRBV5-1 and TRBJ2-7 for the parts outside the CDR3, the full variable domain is KAGVTQTPRYLIKTRGQQVTLSCSPISGHRSVSWYQQTPGQGLQFLFEYFSETQRNKGNFPGRFSGRQFSNSRSEMNVSTLELGDSALYLCASSYPQGYEQYFGPGTRLTVT.

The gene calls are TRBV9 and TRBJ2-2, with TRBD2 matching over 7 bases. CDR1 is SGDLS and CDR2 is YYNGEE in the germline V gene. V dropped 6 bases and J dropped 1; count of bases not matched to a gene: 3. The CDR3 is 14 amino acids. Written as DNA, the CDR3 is TGTGCCAGCAAAGCTAGCGGGAACACCGGGGAGCTGTTTTTT. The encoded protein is CASKASGNTGELFF.

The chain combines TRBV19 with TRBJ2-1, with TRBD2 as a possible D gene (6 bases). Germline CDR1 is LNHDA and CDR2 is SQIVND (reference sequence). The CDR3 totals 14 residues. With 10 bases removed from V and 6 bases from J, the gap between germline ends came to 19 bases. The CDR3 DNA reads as TGTGCCACTCACGGGGGACTCTTATCCAATGAGCAGTTCTTC. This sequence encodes CATHGGLLSNEQFF.

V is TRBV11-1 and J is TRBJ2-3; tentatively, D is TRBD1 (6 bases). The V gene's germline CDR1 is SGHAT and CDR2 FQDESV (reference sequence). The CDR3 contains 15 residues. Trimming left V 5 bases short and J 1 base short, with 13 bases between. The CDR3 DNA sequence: TGTGCCAGCAGCCCGAGGGGGTTTGGCACAGATACGCAGTATTTT. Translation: CASSPRGFGTDTQYF.

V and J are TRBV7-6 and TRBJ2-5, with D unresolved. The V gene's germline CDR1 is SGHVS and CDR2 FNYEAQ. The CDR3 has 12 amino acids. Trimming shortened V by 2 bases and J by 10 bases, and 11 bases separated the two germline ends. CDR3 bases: TGTGCCAGCAGCTTAAGAAACTCCGGCCAGTACTTC. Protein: CASSLRNSGQYF. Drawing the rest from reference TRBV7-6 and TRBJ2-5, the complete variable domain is GAGVSQSPRYKVTKRGQDVALRCDPISGHVSLYWYRQALGQGPEFLTYFNYEAQQDKSGLPNDRFSAERPEGSISTLTIQRTEQRDSAMYRCASSLRNSGQYFGPGTRLLVL.

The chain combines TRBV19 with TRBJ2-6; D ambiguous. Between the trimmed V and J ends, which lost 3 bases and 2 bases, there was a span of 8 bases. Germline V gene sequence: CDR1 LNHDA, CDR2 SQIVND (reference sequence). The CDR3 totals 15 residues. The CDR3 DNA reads TGTGCCAGTAGTATCCCCGGTACTGGGGCCAACGTCCTGACTTTC. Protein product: CASSIPGTGANVLTF.

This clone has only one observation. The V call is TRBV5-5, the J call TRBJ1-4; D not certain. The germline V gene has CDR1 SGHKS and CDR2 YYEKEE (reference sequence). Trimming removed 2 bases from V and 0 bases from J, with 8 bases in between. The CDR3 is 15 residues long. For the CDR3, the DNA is TGTGCCAGCAGCTTCACCATCGCAACTAATGAAAAACTGTTTTTT. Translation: CASSFTIATNEKLFF.

CDR3 bases: TGTGCCAGCAGTGTAGCCTTCAACACTGAAGCTTTCTTT. Its translation: CASSVAFNTEAFF. This sequence joins TRBV6-1 and TRBJ1-1, with D hard to call. The V gene's germline CDR1 is MNHNS and CDR2 SASEGT. CDR3 size: 13 residues. Trimming removed 4 bases from V and 2 bases from J, with 8 bases in between.

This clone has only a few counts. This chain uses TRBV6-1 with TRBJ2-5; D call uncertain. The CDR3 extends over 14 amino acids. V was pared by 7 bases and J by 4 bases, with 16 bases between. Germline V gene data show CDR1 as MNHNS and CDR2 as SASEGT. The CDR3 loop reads CASIRAGPRETQYF. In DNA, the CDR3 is TGTGCCAGCATTAGGGCCGGCCCTAGAGAGACCCAGTACTTC.

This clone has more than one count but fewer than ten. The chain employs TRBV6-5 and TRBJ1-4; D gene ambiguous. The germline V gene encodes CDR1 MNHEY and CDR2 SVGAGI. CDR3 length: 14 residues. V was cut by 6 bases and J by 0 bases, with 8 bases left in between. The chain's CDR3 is CASSRSPTNEKLFF. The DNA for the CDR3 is TGTGCCAGCAGCCGAAGTCCAACTAATGAAAAACTGTTTTTT.

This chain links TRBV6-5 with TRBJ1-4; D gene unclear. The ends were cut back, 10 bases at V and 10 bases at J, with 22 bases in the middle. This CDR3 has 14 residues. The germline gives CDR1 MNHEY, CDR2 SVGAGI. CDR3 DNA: TGTGCCACCTCTCAGTCGACCTTGGGTGGAAAACTGTTTTTT. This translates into CATSQSTLGGKLFF.

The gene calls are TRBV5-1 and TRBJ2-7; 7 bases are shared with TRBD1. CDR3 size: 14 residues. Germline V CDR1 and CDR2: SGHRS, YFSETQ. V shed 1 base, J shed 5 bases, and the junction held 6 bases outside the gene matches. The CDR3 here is CASSLNRGSDEQYF. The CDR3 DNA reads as TGCGCCAGCAGCTTGAACAGGGGTAGCGACGAGCAGTACTTC.

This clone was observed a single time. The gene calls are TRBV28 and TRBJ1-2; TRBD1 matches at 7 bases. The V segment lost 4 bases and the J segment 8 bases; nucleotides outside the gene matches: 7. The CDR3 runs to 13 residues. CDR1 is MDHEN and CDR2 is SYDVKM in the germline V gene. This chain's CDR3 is CASSSGQLPGYTF. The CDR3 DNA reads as TGTGCCAGCAGTTCGGGACAGCTACCCGGCTACACCTTC.

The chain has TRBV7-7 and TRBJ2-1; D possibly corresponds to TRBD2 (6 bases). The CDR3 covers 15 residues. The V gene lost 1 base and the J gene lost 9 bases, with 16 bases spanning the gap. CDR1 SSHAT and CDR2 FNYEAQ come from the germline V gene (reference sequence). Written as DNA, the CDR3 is TGTGCCAGCAGCTTAGGTGGAGGGCTAGCAAGTGAGCAGTTCTTC. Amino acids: CASSLGGGLASEQFF.

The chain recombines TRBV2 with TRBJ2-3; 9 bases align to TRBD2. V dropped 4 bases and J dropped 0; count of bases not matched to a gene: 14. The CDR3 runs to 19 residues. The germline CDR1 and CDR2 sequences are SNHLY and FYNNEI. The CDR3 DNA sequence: TGTGCCAGCAGTGCGATTTCTAGCGGGACCACCCGTAGCACAGATACGCAGTATTTT. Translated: CASSAISSGTTRSTDTQYF.

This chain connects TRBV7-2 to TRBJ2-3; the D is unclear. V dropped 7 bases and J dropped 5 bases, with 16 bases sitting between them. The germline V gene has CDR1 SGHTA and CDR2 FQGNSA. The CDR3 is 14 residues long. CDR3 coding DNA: TGTGCCAGCACCGAAGGCCTGATAATAGATACGCAGTATTTT. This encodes CASTEGLIIDTQYF.

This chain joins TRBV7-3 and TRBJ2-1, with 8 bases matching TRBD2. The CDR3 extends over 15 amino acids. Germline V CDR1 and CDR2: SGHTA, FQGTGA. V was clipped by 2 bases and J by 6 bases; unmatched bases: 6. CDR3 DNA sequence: TGTGCCAGCAGCTTAGGGACTAGGCCCCCCAATGAGCAGTTCTTC. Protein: CASSLGTRPPNEQFF.